The 17 T cell receptor beta chains presented below share a single source sample, sequenced in a study of blood T cell repertoires in COVID-19. Clones were sequenced by immunoSEQ multiplex PCR, and TCRdb holds only the in-frame ones, with some missing. The table lists 200,000 or so clones, about 90% of them singletons, with about 2.2% in the top ten. Sample: peripheral blood. These receptors came from a woman between 50 and 59 years old with acute or convalescent COVID-19.

The chain recombines TRBV4-3 with TRBJ1-1; D might be TRBD1 (6 bases). There are 13 residues in the CDR3. Trimming removed 3 bases at V and 6 bases at J, with 11 bases between. Germline V CDR1 and CDR2: LGHNA, YSLEER. The CDR3 sequence: CASSQSGDPEAFF. The DNA for the CDR3 is TGCGCCAGCAGCCAGTCAGGGGACCCTGAAGCTTTCTTT.

The chain recombines TRBV9 with TRBJ2-3, with D tentatively TRBD2 (5 bases). The germline CDR1 and CDR2 sequences are SGDLS and YYNGEE. The CDR3 is made up of 17 amino acids. The germline V and J ends were trimmed by 3 bases and 0 bases, with 17 bases remaining between them. The CDR3 coding sequence is TGTGCCAGCAGCGCTCCGCGAGGGCGGAGTAGCACAGATACGCAGTATTTT. This gives the protein CASSAPRGRSSTDTQYF.

This chain joins TRBV19 and TRBJ2-1; D call uncertain. This CDR3 contains 13 residues. Germline CDR1 LNHDA, CDR2 SQIVND (reference sequence). Trimming stripped 6 bases from V and 0 bases from J, with 6 bases between. The CDR3, as DNA: TGTGCCAGTAGGGGCCTCTCCTACAATGAGCAGTTCTTC. This encodes CASRGLSYNEQFF.

The genes are TRBV27 and TRBJ2-7, with D possibly TRBD1 on 6 matching bases. The V end lost 5 bases, the J end lost 2 bases, and 10 bases lay between the germline ends. CDR1 is MNHEY, CDR2 SMNVEV, per germline (reference sequence). This CDR3 has 13 residues. The DNA for the CDR3 is TGTGCCAGCAGTCGGACAGTGACCTACGAGCAGTACTTC. Protein: CASSRTVTYEQYF.

The CDR3 spells CASSSEAYGYTF. The CDR3 region has the DNA TGTGCCAGCAGCTCCGAGGCCTATGGCTACACCTTC. The chain combines TRBV5-4 with TRBJ1-2, with D unclear. V gave up 3 bases and J gave up 4 bases, with 7 bases separating them. The CDR3 is 12 residues long. Germline-derived CDR1 and CDR2 are SGHNT and YYREEE (reference sequence).

The chain is built from TRBV7-2 and TRBJ2-7; 15 positions match TRBD2. V gave up 4 bases and J gave up 6 bases; unmatched junction bases: 13. Germline V CDR1 and CDR2: SGHTA, FQGNSA. The length of the CDR3 is 18 residues. The CDR3, as DNA: TGTGCCAGCAGCTCGTTGAGAGGACTAGCGGGAGGGCCCCCCGAGCAGTACTTC. Its protein is CASSSLRGLAGGPPEQYF.

This clone was picked up one time. The rearrangement joins TRBV7-2 to TRBJ1-2; D gene ambiguous. The germline CDR1 and CDR2 sequences are SGHTA and FQGNSA. V was trimmed by 1 base and J by 8 bases, leaving 26 bases between them. The CDR3 totals 18 residues. CDR3 nucleotide sequence: TGTGCCAGCAGCTTAGACGTGAACTCCGGTCTAATAGGGAGCGGCTACACCTTC. Protein: CASSLDVNSGLIGSGYTF.

J is TRBJ1-2 and V is TRBV4-3; 7 bases align to TRBD1. In germline, CDR1 is LGHNA, CDR2 YSLEER. Unmatched junction bases numbered 5, after V lost 3 bases and J lost 4 bases. The CDR3 spans 14 residues. The DNA of the CDR3 is TGCGCCAGCAGCCATCCCGGGGACAGCTATGGCTACACCTTC. As protein: CASSHPGDSYGYTF.

The chain uses TRBV3-1 (or the pseudogene TRBV3-2) and TRBJ2-2; 7 bases line up with TRBD1. CDR1 and CDR2 from the germline V gene are LGHDT and YNNKEL (reference sequence). Trimming at V came to 4 bases and at J to 6 bases, leaving 8 bases not matched to a gene. The CDR3 loop spans 15 amino acids. CDR3 DNA sequence: TGTGCCAGCAGCCCGCAGACAGGGAAGGCCGGGGAGCTGTTTTTT. Translating gives CASSPQTGKAGELFF.

The gene calls are TRBV10-3 and TRBJ1-2, with 8 bases aligning to TRBD1. V trimming: 3 bases; J trimming: 2 bases; junction bases outside the gene matches: 8. The CDR3 extends over 16 amino acids. Germline CDR1 is ENHRY and CDR2 is SYGVKD. The CDR3 loop reads CAISDLDRADNYGYTF. The CDR3 DNA follows: TGTGCCATCAGTGATCTGGACAGGGCGGACAACTATGGCTACACCTTC.

V is TRBV3-1 (or the pseudogene TRBV3-2) and J is TRBJ2-2, with 10 bases matching TRBD1. With 3 bases clipped from V and 6 bases from J, the junction kept 7 bases outside the gene matches. The CDR3 is 16 residues long. In germline, CDR1 is LGHDT, CDR2 YNNKEL (reference sequence). The CDR3 DNA is TGTGCCAGCAGCCAGGGGACAGGGGATTTCTCCGGGGAGCTGTTTTTT. Its translation is CASSQGTGDFSGELFF.

This chain uses TRBV4-3 with TRBJ2-1; TRBD2 is a possible D gene (6 bases). V was pared by 0 bases and J by 2 bases, with 8 bases between. The CDR3 has 15 residues. Germline V lookup: CDR1 LGHNA, CDR2 YSLEER. This CDR3 is CASSQEASAYNEQFF. Written as DNA, the CDR3 is TGCGCCAGCAGCCAAGAGGCTAGCGCCTACAATGAGCAGTTCTTC.

V and J are TRBV20-1 and TRBJ2-4; no reliable D call. V was cut by 3 bases and J by 7 bases, with 13 bases left in between. Germline V gene sequence: CDR1 DFQATT, CDR2 SNEGSKA (reference sequence). This CDR3 has 13 residues. CDR3 sequence: CSASERGANIQYF. CDR3 DNA: TGCAGTGCTAGTGAGAGAGGAGCCAACATTCAGTACTTC.

This clone was seen a single time. V is TRBV21-1 and J is TRBJ2-2; TRBD1, the table's D call, lacks a check against the DNA. TRBV21-1 is a pseudogene locus. This CDR3 region has 17 residues. The CDR3 here is CASSKVPGDPNTGELFF. CDR3 sequence (DNA): TGTGCCAGCAGCAAAGTCCCAGGGGACCCGAACACCGGGGAGCTGTTTTTT.

The gene calls are TRBV18 and TRBJ1-1; 7 positions agree with TRBD1. The CDR3 length is 14 residues. V lost 3 bases, J lost 9 bases, and 10 bases stayed unmatched. Germline V gene sequence: CDR1 KGHSH, CDR2 LQKENI. The CDR3 protein is CASSPPEVRGQAFF. The CDR3 coding sequence is TGTGCCAGCTCACCCCCGGAGGTAAGGGGGCAAGCTTTCTTT.

The rearrangement joins TRBV19 to TRBJ1-2; possibly TRBD1 for D (6 bases). The CDR3 has 14 amino acids. The V end lost 6 bases, the J end lost 5 bases, and 16 bases lay between the germline ends. Per germline, CDR1 LNHDA and CDR2 SQIVND (reference sequence). The CDR3 DNA follows: TGTGCCAGTAGCTACAGGGACGTTGGGTATGGCTACACCTTC. Translation: CASSYRDVGYGYTF. The variable domain in full, completed from reference TRBV19 and TRBJ1-2, reads DGGITQSPKYLFRKEGQNVTLSCEQNLNHDAMYWYRQDPGQGLRLIYYSQIVNDFQKGDIAEGYSVSREKKESFPLTVTSAQKNPTAFYLCASSYRDVGYGYTFGSGTRLTVV.

The rearrangement uses TRBV4-3 and TRBJ1-1; the D gene is possibly TRBD1 (6 bases). CDR1 is LGHNA, CDR2 YSLEER, per germline. The CDR3 is 15 residues long. Trimming pared 4 bases from V and 1 base from J, leaving 13 bases between. The CDR3 sequence is CASSLSLGANTEAFF. In DNA form, the CDR3 reads TGCGCCAGCAGCCTCTCCCTGGGGGCGAACACTGAAGCTTTCTTT.